This TCR beta chain is drawn from a study of T cells after yellow fever vaccination. Study context: The fractions with low cell numbers were processed using SMART-Seq v4 Ultra Low Input. Points from the study as a whole: There was a possibility that FACS-sorted repertoires contained abundant clonotypes contaminating from the bulk population. Most primary-vaccination clones recurred post-booster (around 95% CD4, around 88% CD8).

By 5'RACE template switching, TCR cDNA was produced, with a universal primer site and UMIs added in the process. A single record per CDR3 protein comes from TCRdb applying MiXCR to the 5' RACE reads. The sample holds 200,000 to 300,000 distinct CDR3 sequences, 10% to 15% seen once. Regarding this clonotype: Its antigen is currently unknown.

Trimming cost V 2 bases and J 6 bases; bases outside gene matches: 7. This CDR3 contains 17 residues. Germline loops: CDR1 SGDLS, CDR2 YYNGEE. Source: CD4+ T cells sorted from PBMCs, taken 45 days after the yellow fever booster vaccination. The clonotype originates from a man aged 25-45 years who received the YFV17D yellow fever vaccine. The V call is TRBV9, the J call TRBJ2-1; 14 nucleotides agree with TRBD2. CDR3 DNA sequence: TGTGCCAGCAGCGTGGGGACTAGCGGGAGACATTCCAATGAGCAGTTCTTC. This gives the protein CASSVGTSGRHSNEQFF.